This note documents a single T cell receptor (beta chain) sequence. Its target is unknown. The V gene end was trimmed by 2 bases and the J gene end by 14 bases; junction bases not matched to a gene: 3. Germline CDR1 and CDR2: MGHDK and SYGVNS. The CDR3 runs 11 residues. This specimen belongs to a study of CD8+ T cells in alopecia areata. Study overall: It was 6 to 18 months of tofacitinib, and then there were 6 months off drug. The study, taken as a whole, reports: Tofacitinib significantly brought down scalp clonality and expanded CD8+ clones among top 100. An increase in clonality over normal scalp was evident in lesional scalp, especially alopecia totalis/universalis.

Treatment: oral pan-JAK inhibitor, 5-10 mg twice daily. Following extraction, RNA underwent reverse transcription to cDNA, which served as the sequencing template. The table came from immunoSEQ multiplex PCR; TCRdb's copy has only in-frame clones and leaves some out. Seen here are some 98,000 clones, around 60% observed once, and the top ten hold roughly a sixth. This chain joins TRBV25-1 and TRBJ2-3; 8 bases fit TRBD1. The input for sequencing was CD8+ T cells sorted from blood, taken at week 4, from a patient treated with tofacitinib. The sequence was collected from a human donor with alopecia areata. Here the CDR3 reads CASSEGQGVYF. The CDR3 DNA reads TGTGCCAGCAGTGAAGGACAGGGTGTGTATTTT.